This TCR beta chain emerged from a study of T cell responses to AZD1222 COVID-19 vaccine. Of note for this clone: The antigen is not known.

The repertoire was sequenced with immunoSEQ multiplex PCR; TCRdb's copy has only in-frame clones and lacks some. The sample holds roughly 140,000 clones, around 91% seen once. Whole-study results and caveats: Females made up more of the donors, who were largely white British, and clonal diversity may have come out too low. Spike-specific TCR breadth and depth both grew after two AZD1222 doses.

Trimming pared 3 bases from V and 0 bases from J, leaving 9 bases between. CDR3 size: 15 residues. Germline lookup yields CDR1 MNHEY and CDR2 SVGEGT. The chain uses TRBV6-2 or TRBV6-3 and TRBJ1-5; unclear D gene. This clonotype was obtained from an adult in good health. The sample was peripheral blood, taken on day 0 of AZD1222 vaccination. The CDR3: CASSYSGFSNQPQHF. In DNA, the CDR3 is TGTGCCAGCAGTTATTCCGGATTTAGCAATCAGCCCCAGCATTTT.